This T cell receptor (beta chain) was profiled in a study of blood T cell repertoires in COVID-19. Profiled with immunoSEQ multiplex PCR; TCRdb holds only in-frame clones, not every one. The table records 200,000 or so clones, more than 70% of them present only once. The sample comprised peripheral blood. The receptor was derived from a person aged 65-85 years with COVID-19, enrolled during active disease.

Here the CDR3 DNA reads TGTGCCAGCAGCTTAAGGGGGTACTATAATTCACCCCTCCACTTT. Protein: CASSLRGYYNSPLHF. The chain recombines TRBV2 with TRBJ1-6; D is perhaps TRBD1 (6 bases). The CDR3 consists of 15 residues. The germline V gene has CDR1 SNHLY and CDR2 FYNNEI. V was cut by 6 bases and J by 3 bases, with 12 bases left in between.